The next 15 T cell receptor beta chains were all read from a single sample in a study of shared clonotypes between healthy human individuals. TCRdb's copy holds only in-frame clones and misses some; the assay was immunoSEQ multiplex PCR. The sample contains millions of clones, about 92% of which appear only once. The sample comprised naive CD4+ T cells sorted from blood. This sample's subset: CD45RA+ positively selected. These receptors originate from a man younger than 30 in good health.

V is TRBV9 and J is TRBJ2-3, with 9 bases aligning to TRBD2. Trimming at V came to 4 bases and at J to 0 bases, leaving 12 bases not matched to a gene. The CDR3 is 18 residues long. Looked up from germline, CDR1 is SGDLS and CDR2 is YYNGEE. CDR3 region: CASSRGASGALSTDTQYF. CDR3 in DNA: TGTGCCAGCAGCCGTGGGGCTAGCGGGGCCCTAAGCACAGATACGCAGTATTTT.

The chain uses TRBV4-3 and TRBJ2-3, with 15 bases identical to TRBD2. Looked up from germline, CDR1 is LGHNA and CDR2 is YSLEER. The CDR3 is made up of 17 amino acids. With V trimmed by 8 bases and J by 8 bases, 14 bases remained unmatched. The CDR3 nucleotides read TGCGCCAGCGGTCAATTTCCGGGACTAGCGGGAGGCGGTACGCAGTATTTT. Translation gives CASGQFPGLAGGGTQYF.

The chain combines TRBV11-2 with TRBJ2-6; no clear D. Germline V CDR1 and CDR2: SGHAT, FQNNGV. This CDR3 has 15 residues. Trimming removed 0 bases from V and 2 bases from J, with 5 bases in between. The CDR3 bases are TGTGCCAGCAGCTTAGACTATGCTGGGGCCAACGTCCTGACTTTC. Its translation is CASSLDYAGANVLTF.

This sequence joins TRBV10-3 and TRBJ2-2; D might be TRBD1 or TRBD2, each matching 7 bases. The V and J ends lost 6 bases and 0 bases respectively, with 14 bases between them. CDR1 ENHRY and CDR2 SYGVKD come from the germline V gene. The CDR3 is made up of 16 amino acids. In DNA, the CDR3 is TGTGCCATCAGACCGGGGGGACAGTCGAACACCGGGGAGCTGTTTTTT. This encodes CAIRPGGQSNTGELFF.

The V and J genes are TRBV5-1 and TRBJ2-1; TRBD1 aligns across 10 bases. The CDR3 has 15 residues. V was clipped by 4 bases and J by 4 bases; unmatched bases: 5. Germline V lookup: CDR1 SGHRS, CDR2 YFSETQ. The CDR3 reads CASSPTGGKYNEQFF. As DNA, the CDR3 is TGCGCCAGCAGCCCGACAGGGGGCAAGTACAATGAGCAGTTCTTC.

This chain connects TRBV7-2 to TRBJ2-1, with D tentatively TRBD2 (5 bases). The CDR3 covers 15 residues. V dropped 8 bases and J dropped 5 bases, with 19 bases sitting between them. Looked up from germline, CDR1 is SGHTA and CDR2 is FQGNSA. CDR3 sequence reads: CASDHGLAPNNEQFF. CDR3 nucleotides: TGTGCCAGCGACCATGGCCTAGCCCCAAACAATGAGCAGTTCTTC. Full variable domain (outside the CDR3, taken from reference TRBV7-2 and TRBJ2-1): GAGVSQSPSNKVTEKGKDVELRCDPISGHTALYWYRQSLGQGLEFLIYFQGNSAPDKSGLPSDRFSAERTGGSVSTLTIQRTQQEDSAVYLCASDHGLAPNNEQFFGPGTRLTVL.

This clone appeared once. In nucleotides, the CDR3 is TGTGCCAGCAGTTCCTCGACAGGGGGCAGCGGGGAGCTGTTTTTT. Protein sequence: CASSSSTGGSGELFF. V is TRBV6-6 and J is TRBJ2-2; 10 bases fit TRBD1. The germline V gene encodes CDR1 MNHNY and CDR2 SVGAGI (reference sequence). CDR3 length equals 15 residues. J gave up 7 bases and V 4 bases, and 6 bases lay outside the gene matches.

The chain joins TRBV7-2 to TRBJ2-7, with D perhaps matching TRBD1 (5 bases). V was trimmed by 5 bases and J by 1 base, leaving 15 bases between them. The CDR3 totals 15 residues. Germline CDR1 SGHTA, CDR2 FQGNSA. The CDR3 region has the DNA TGTGCCAGCAGCCCCCAGGGCGGTGCATCCTACGAGCAGTACTTC. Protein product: CASSPQGGASYEQYF. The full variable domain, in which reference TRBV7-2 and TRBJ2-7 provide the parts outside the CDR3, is GAGVSQSPSNKVTEKGKDVELRCDPISGHTALYWYRQSLGQGLEFLIYFQGNSAPDKSGLPSDRFSAERTGGSVSTLTIQRTQQEDSAVYLCASSPQGGASYEQYFGPGTRLTVT.

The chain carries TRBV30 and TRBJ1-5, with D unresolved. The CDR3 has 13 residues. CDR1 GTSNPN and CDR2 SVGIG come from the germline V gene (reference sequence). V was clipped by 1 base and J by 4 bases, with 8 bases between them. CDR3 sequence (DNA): TGTGCCTGGAGTGCCGGGATGAATCAGCCCCAGCATTTT. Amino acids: CAWSAGMNQPQHF. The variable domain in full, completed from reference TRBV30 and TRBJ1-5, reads SQTIHQWPATLVQPVGSPLSLECTVEGTSNPNLYWYRQAAGRGLQLLFYSVGIGQISSEVPQNLSASRPQDRQFILSSKKLLLSDSGFYLCAWSAGMNQPQHFGDGTRLSIL.

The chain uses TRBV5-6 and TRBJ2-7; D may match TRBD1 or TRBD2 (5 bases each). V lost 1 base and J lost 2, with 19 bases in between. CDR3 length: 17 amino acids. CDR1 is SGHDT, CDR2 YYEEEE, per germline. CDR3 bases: TGTGCCAGCAGCTTGATGGGGTTGGGACCCCAGCCCTACGAGCAGTACTTC. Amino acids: CASSLMGLGPQPYEQYF.

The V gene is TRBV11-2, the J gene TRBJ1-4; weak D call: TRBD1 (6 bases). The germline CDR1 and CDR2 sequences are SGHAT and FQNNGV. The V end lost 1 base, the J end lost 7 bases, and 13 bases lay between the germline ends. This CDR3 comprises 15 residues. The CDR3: CASSLVAGAGEKLFF. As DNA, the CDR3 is TGTGCCAGCAGCTTAGTGGCAGGGGCTGGTGAAAAACTGTTTTTT.

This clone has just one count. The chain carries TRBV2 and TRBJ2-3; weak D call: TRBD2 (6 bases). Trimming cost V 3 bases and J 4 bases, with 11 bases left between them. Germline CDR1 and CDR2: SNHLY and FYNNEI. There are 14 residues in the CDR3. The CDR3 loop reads CASSDRLAADTQYF. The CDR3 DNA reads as TGTGCCAGCAGTGATCGGTTAGCGGCAGATACGCAGTATTTT.

This CDR3 is CASRTSGRAGETQYF. CDR3 in DNA: TGTGCCAGTAGGACTAGCGGGAGGGCCGGGGAGACCCAGTACTTC. The V gene is TRBV19, the J gene TRBJ2-5; TRBD2 aligns across 14 bases. The CDR3 has 15 residues. V gave up 6 bases and J gave up 5 bases; unmatched junction bases: 5. In germline, CDR1 is LNHDA, CDR2 SQIVND (reference sequence).

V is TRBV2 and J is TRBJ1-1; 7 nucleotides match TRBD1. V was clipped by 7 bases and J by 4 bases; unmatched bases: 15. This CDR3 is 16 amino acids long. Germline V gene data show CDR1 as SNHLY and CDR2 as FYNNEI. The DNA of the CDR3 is TGTGCCAGCACCAAGGGGGGAGGGGGCGCCAGCACTGAAGCTTTCTTT. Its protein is CASTKGGGGASTEAFF. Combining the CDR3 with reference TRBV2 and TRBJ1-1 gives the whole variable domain EPEVTQTPSHQVTQMGQEVILRCVPISNHLYFYWYRQILGQKVEFLVSFYNNEISEKSEIFDDQFSVERPDGSNFTLKIRSTKLEDSAMYFCASTKGGGGASTEAFFGQGTRLTVV.

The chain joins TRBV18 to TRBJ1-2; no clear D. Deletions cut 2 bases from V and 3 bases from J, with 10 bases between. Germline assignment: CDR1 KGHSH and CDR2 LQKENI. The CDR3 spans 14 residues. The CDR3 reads CASSPSFGDYGYTF. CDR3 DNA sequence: TGTGCCAGCTCACCAAGCTTCGGGGACTATGGCTACACCTTC.